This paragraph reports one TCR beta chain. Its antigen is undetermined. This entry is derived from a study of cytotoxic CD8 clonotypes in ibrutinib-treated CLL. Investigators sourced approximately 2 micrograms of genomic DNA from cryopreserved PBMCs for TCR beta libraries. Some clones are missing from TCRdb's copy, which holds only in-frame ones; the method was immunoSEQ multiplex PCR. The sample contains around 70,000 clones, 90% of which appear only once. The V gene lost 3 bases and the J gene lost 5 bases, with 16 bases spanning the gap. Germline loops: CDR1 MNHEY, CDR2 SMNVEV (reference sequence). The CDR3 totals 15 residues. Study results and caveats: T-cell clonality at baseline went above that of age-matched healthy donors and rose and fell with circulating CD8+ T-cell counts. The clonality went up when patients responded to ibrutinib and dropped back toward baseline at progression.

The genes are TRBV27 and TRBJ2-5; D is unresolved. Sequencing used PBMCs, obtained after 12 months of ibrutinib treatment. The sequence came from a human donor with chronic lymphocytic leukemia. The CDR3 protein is CASSFSWVPVETQYF. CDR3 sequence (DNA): TGTGCCAGCAGTTTTTCATGGGTCCCTGTGGAGACCCAGTACTTC.